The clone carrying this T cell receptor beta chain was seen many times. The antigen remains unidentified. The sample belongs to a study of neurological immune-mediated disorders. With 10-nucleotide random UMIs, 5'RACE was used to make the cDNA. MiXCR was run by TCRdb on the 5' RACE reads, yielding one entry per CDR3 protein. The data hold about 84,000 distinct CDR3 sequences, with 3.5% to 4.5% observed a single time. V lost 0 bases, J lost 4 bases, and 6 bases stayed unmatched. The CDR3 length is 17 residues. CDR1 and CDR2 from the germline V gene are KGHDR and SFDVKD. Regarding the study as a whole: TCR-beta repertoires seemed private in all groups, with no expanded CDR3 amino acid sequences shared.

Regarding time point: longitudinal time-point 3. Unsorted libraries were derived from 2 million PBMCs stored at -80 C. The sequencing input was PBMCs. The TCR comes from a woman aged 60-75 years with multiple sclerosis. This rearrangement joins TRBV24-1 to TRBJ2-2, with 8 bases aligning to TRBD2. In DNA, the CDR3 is TGTGCCACCAGTGATTTGGGCGGGGGGCTACGCACCGGGGAGCTGTTTTTT. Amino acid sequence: CATSDLGGGLRTGELFF.